The sequence of this TCR beta chain was determined in a study of molecular identifiers for immune sequencing clone quantification. MiXCR, run by TCRdb on the PCR reads, gives a single entry per CDR3 protein. The table shows some 580,000 distinct CDR3 sequences, with over 25% occurring only once. There are 10 residues in the CDR3. Trimming removed 7 bases at V and 10 bases at J, with 13 bases between. Germline V lookup: CDR1 DFQATT, CDR2 SNEGSKA (reference sequence). This rearrangement joins TRBV20-1 to TRBJ1-2; D is ambiguous. Specimen: naive CD8+ T cells from blood, with Jurkat cell RNA spiked in. Indicated subset: FACS-sorted CD8+CD4-CCR7+CD45RA+ naive T cells. The receptor's source is a human donor in good health. Some libraries in this study had Jurkat cell RNA spiked in. CDR3 nucleotide sequence: TGCAGTGTATGGAGCGATGACTACACCTTC. Its protein product is CSVWSDDYTF.